The present entry profiles one T cell receptor (beta chain) with its context. The repertoire was sequenced with immunoSEQ multiplex PCR; TCRdb's copy has only in-frame clones and lacks some. The data show 250,000 to 350,000 clones, 88% seen once. These data are taken from a study of blood T cell repertoires in COVID-19. The TCR sequence derives from a woman in her fifties or sixties in a cohort exposed to, infected with or recovered from COVID-19 (not recorded which). Material: PBMCs or T cells enriched from blood (not recorded which).

This chain's CDR3 is CASSYDRANEQYF. The CDR3 DNA reads TGTGCCAGCAGCTACGACAGGGCGAACGAGCAGTACTTC. The chain couples TRBV5-4 to TRBJ2-7; 7 bases are shared with TRBD1. Trimming took 3 bases from V and 5 from J; bases not matched to a gene: 5. Germline values: CDR1 SGHNT, CDR2 YYREEE (reference sequence). CDR3 length equals 13 residues.